This is a list of T cell receptor beta chains from one sample in a study of blood T cell repertoires in COVID-19. Libraries were prepared by immunoSEQ multiplex PCR; TCRdb keeps only in-frame clonotypes and omits some of them. This table has hundreds of thousands of clones, approximately 85% appearing once. Sequencing was performed on peripheral blood. Every receptor here comes from a man between 40 and 49 years old with acute or convalescent COVID-19. The CDR3 runs from the conserved cysteine through the conserved F or W. Each record gives: D gene, J gene, CDR3 length, clone size, V gene, CDR3 DNA, CDR3 protein. D genes are given only for firm matches. Rows may omit the clone size; those that give it use once, few, many or a size class.

TRBD2	TRBJ2-7	15	.	TRBV24-1	TGTGCCACCAGTGCTCCCAGGGAGGGATACTACGAGCAGTACTTC	CATSAPREGYYEQYF
.	TRBJ1-3	14	once	TRBV12-5	TGTGCTAGTGGTTTGGTAGATCTGGGCCACACCATATATTTT	CASGLVDLGHTIYF
TRBD1	TRBJ2-7	16	.	TRBV27	TGTGCCAGCAGTTTATCGGTGGGACAGCGCCCTTACGAGCAGTACTTC	CASSLSVGQRPYEQYF
TRBD2	TRBJ2-3	16	.	TRBV29-1	TGCAGCGTTGGAGGGGTCACGGGGGGACGCACAGATACGCAGTATTTT	CSVGGVTGGRTDTQYF
TRBD1	TRBJ1-1	14	.	TRBV6-4	TGTGCCAGCAGGCGGACAGGGTGGGACACTGAAGCTTTCTTT	CASRRTGWDTEAFF
TRBD1	TRBJ1-1	15	.	TRBV18	TGTGCCAGCTCACGCCAGGACAGGCAGAACACTGAAGCTTTCTTT	CASSRQDRQNTEAFF
TRBD1	TRBJ1-3	18	.	TRBV7-2	TGTGCCAGCAGCTTAGGTCGAGGGGGCGCGTTCCCTGGAAACACCATATATTTT	CASSLGRGGAFPGNTIYF
.	TRBJ2-1	13	.	TRBV24-1	TGTGCCACCAGTGATTCAGGATACAATGAGCAGTTCTTC	CATSDSGYNEQFF
.	TRBJ2-4	13	.	TRBV29-1	TGCAGCGTGGCCCTCATAGCCAAAAACATTCAGTACTTC	CSVALIAKNIQYF
TRBD1	TRBJ1-5	16	.	TRBV11-2	TGTGCCAGCAGCTTGCGGGGGGACAGTAGCAATCAGCCCCAGCATTTT	CASSLRGDSSNQPQHF
.	TRBJ1-2	15	.	TRBV20-1	TGCAGTCCAAGTGCTAGAGAGGTCAAGCTAGATGGCTACACCTTC	CSPSAREVKLDGYTF
.	TRBJ1-1	16	.	TRBV19	TGTGCCAGTAAGATAGGAGGGGCTGCGGCGAACACTGAAGCTTTCTTT	CASKIGGAAANTEAFF
.	TRBJ2-3	15	.	TRBV19	TGTGCCAGTAAAACAGGGACATTCGGCACAGATACGCAGTATTTT	CASKTGTFGTDTQYF
TRBD1	TRBJ1-6	17	few	TRBV2	TGTGCCAGCAGTGAAGCCTATCGACAGGGGGCAAATTCACCCCTCCACTTT	CASSEAYRQGANSPLHF
.	TRBJ1-1	15	.	TRBV9	TGTGCCAGCAGCGGGGGAGCTTCTATGAACACTGAAGCTTTCTTT	CASSGGASMNTEAFF
.	TRBJ2-7	14	.	TRBV27	TGTGCCAGCAGCATAGGGGCCAAGTCCTACGAGCAGTACTTC	CASSIGAKSYEQYF
.	TRBJ2-7	14	few	TRBV7-2	TGTGCCAGCAGCTCACCGAGCGGGTTTCTGGAGCAGTACTTC	CASSSPSGFLEQYF